This TCR beta chain was recorded in a study of T cell responses to AZD1222 COVID-19 vaccine. The study's findings and limits: Baseline serology detected seropositivity in only six or seven AZD1222 recipients. None of the repertoires were sampled until the peak T cell response had passed. CD4 TCRs covered the whole spike, strongest at regions 160-218 and 743-854.

Note on this clone: Its target is not known.

Using immunoSEQ multiplex PCR, the repertoire was profiled, and TCRdb retains in-frame clones only, with some absent. This table holds 35,000 to 45,000 clones, around three quarters found once. The input for sequencing was peripheral blood, taken on day 0 of AZD1222 vaccination. The clonotype comes from an adult in good health.

DNA for the CDR3: TGTGCCATCAGTGGGCAGGGCTATGGCTACACCTTC. Amino acid sequence: CAISGQGYGYTF. V usage is TRBV10-3 and J usage is TRBJ1-2; TRBD1 might be the D (5 bases). Deletions cut 4 bases from V and 4 bases from J, with 7 bases between. Germline assignment: CDR1 ENHRY and CDR2 SYGVKD. The CDR3 covers 12 residues.